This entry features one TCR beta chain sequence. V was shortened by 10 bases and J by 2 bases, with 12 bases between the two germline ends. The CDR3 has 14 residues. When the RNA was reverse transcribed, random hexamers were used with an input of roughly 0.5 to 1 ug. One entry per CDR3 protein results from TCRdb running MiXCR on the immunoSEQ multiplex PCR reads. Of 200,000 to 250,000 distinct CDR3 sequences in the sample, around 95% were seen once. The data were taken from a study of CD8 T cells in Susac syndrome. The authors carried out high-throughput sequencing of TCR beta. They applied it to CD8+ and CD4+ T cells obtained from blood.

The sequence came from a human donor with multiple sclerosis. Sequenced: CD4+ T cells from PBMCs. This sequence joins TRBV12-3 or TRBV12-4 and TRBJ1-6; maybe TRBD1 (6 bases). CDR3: CATLNRAYNSPLHF. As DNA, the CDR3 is TGTGCCACCCTAAACAGGGCCTATAATTCACCCCTCCACTTT.